This T cell receptor beta chain was sequenced in a study of blood T cell repertoires in COVID-19. Study-wide context: The analysed material was cDNA or gDNA that came from T cells, B-cell-depleted T cells, or PBMCs.

Per the study methods: For nucleated cells, counts were estimated from reference gene primer amplification. The protocol was immunoSEQ multiplex PCR, while the TCRdb copy is restricted to in-frame clones and leaves out a portion. V, J and clone size were drawn from that table, and D and trimming were deduced from the DNA. Among 95,000 to 150,000 clones listed, approximately 80% were seen once. The CDR3 length is 16 residues. With V trimmed by 3 bases and J by 5 bases, 10 bases remained unmatched. CDR1 and CDR2 (germline): MGHRA, YSYEKL. Sequenced sample: peripheral blood. This chain connects TRBV4-1 to TRBJ2-5, with 9 bases matching TRBD1. The TCR was taken from a woman aged 70-85 years with acute or convalescent COVID-19. The CDR3 protein is CASSHQTGGQTETQYF. CDR3 DNA: TGCGCCAGCAGCCACCAGACAGGGGGGCAAACTGAGACCCAGTACTTC.